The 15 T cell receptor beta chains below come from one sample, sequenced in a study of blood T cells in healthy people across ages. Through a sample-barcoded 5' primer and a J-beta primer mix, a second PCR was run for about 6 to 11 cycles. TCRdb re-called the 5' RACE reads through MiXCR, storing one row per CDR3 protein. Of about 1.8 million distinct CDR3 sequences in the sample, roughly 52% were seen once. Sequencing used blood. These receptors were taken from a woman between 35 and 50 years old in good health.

The CDR3 DNA is TGCAGCGTCCGGCCTGAAGGGTATTTT. Its protein product is CSVRPEGYF. The V call is TRBV29-1, the J call TRBJ2-3; D gene unclear. CDR1 is SQVTM, CDR2 ANQGSEA, per germline. Trimming pared 6 bases from V and 14 bases from J, leaving 12 bases between. The CDR3 totals 9 residues.

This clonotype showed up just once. In nucleotides, the CDR3 is TGTGCCAGCAATCTCATCCTAGCGGGGGGTGGAGATACGCAGTATTTT. Translation: CASNLILAGGGDTQYF. The chain employs TRBV12-3 or TRBV12-4 and TRBJ2-3, with 11 nucleotides matching TRBD2. This CDR3 contains 16 residues. The trim removed 7 bases at V and 5 bases at J, leaving 11 bases unmatched.

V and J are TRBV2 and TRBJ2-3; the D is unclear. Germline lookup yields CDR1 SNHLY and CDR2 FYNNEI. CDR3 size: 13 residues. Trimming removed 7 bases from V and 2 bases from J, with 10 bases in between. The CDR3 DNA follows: TGTGCCAGCATGAGCGAACCCACAGATACGCAGTATTTT. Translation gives CASMSEPTDTQYF.

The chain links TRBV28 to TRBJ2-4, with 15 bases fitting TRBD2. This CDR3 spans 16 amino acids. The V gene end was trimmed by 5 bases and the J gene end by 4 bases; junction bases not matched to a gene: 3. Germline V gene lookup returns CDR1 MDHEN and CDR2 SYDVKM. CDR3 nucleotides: TGTGCCAGCAGTCAAGGGACTAGCGGGGGGAAAAACATTCAGTACTTC. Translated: CASSQGTSGGKNIQYF. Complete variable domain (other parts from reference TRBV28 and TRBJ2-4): DVKVTQSSRYLVKRTGEKVFLECVQDMDHENMFWYRQDPGLGLRLIYFSYDVKMKEKGDIPEGYSVSREKKERFSLILESASTNQTSMYLCASSQGTSGGKNIQYFGAGTRLSVL.

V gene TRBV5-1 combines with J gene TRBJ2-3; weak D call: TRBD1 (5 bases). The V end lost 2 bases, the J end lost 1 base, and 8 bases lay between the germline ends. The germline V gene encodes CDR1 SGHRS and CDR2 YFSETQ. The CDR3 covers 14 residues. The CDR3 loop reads CASSLQVGTDTQYF. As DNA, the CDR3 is TGCGCCAGCAGCTTACAGGTGGGCACAGATACGCAGTATTTT.

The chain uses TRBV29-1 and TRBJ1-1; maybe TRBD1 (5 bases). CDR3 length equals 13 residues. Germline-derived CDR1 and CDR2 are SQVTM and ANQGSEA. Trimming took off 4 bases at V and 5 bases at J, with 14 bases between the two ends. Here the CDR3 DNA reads TGCAGCGTTGGGGACGGGGGTGGGACTGAAGCTTTCTTT. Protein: CSVGDGGGTEAFF. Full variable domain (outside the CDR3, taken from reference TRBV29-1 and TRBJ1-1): SAVISQKPSRDICQRGTSLTIQCQVDSQVTMMFWYRQQPGQSLTLIATANQGSEATYESGFVIDKFPISRPNLTFSTLTVSNMSPEDSSIYLCSVGDGGGTEAFFGQGTRLTVV.

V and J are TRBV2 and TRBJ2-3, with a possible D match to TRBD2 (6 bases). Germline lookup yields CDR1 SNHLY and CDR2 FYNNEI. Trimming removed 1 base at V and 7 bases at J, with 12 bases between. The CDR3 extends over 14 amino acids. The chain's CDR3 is CASSEEWGVNTQYF. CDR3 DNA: TGTGCCAGCAGTGAAGAATGGGGGGTTAATACGCAGTATTTT.

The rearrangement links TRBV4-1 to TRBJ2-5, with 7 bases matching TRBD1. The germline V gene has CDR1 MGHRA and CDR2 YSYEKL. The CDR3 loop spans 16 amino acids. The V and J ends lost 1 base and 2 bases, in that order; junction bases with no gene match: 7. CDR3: CASSQVMRQGQETQYF. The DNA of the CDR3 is TGCGCCAGCAGCCAAGTTATGAGACAGGGACAAGAGACCCAGTACTTC.

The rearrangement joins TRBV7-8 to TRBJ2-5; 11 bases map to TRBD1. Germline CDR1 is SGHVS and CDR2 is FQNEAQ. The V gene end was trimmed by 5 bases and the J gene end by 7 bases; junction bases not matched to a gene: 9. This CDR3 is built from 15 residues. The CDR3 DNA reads TGTGCCAGCAGCACCAGGGACAGGGGGTCTGGGACCCAGTACTTC. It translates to CASSTRDRGSGTQYF.

The CDR3 sequence: CSARDIMQTYEQYF. The CDR3 DNA sequence: TGCAGTGCTAGAGATATCATGCAGACCTACGAGCAGTACTTC. The chain recombines TRBV20-1 with TRBJ2-7; D ambiguous. V was shortened by 0 bases and J by 2 bases, with 11 bases between the two germline ends. Germline-derived CDR1 and CDR2 are DFQATT and SNEGSKA (reference sequence). The CDR3 consists of 14 residues.

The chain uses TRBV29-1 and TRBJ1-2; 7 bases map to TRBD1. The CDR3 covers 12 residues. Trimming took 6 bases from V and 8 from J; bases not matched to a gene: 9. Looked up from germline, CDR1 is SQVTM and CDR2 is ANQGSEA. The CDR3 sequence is CSVEGQRGGYTF. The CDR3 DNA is TGCAGCGTAGAGGGACAGCGGGGAGGCTACACCTTC.

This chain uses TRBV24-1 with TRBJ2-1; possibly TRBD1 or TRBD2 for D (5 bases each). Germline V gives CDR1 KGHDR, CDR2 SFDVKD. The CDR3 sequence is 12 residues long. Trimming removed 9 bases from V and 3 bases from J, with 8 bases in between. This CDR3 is CATGDHYNEQFF. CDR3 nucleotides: TGTGCCACCGGGGACCACTACAATGAGCAGTTCTTC.

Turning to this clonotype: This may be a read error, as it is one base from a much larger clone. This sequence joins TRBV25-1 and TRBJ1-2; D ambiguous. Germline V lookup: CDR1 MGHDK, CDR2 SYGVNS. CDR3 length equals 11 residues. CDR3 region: CAGSEIYGYTF. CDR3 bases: TGTGCCGGCAGTGAAATCTATGGCTACACCTTC.

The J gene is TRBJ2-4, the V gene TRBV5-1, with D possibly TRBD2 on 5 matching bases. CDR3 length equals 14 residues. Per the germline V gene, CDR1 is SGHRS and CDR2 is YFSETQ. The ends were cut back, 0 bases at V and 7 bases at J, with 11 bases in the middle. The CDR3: CASSLEEGSNIQYF. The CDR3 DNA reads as TGCGCCAGCAGCTTGGAAGAGGGAAGCAACATTCAGTACTTC.

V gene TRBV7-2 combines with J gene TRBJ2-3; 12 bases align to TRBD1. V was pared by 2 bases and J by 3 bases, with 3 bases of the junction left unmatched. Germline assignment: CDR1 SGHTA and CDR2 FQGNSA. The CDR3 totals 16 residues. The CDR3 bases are TGTGCCAGCAGCTTATGGGACAGGGGGCGAACAGATACGCAGTATTTT. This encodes CASSLWDRGRTDTQYF.